Given below is one T cell receptor beta chain in context. Authors' data handling: Estimated nucleated cell counts came from reference gene primer amplification. Libraries were prepared by immunoSEQ multiplex PCR; TCRdb keeps only in-frame clonotypes and omits some of them. V, J and clone size are taken as reported in that table, and D and trimming were inferred from the DNA itself. The sample has over 35,000 clones, 65% to 90% seen once; the top ten hold roughly 9.9%. The data originate from a study of blood T cell repertoires in COVID-19. Study as a whole: Sites in the United States, Italy and Spain provided acute and convalescent COVID-19 samples. PBMCs, B-cell-depleted T cells, or T cells provided the cDNA or gDNA that made up the material.

Input material: peripheral blood. This receptor was obtained from a human donor in a cohort sampled during active COVID-19.

The DNA for the CDR3 is TGTGCCAGCAGCCACCCCGGGATGTCCAGCGGTACGCAGTATTTT. This codes for CASSHPGMSSGTQYF. V gene TRBV9 combines with J gene TRBJ2-3; maybe TRBD2 (5 bases). This CDR3 is 15 amino acids long. The V end lost 4 bases, the J end lost 8 bases, and 20 bases lay between the germline ends. From germline, CDR1 is SGDLS and CDR2 YYNGEE.